The clone carrying this T cell receptor (beta chain) was found a few times. This specimen belongs to a study of human T cells and chemical hapten exposure. Looking at the study overall: In the sensitization step, 2% DPC was placed on 2 cm by 2 cm of upper inner arm skin.

Germline loops: CDR1 SGHRS, CDR2 YFSETQ. Trimming removed 6 bases at V and 2 bases at J, with 13 bases between. CDR3 size: 14 residues. Time point: patch test 1, 2 weeks after DPC sensitization. Stated treatment: therapeutic diphenylcyclopropenone sensitization with weekly scalp DPC. Total RNA was extracted from unfractionated whole blood. TCRdb recomputed calls from the RACE reads with MiXCR, one row per CDR3 protein. In the table there are about 120,000 distinct CDR3 sequences, roughly an eighth of which are singletons. This specimen consisted of whole blood, obtained in connection with sensitization to the hapten diphenylcyclopropenone (DPC). The receptor comes from a man between 18 and 35 years old with alopecia areata. Some clones in this sample may be carry-over from other donors' samples. The chain links TRBV5-1 to TRBJ2-3; D gene unclear. CDR3 DNA: TGCGCCAGCACCCTTTTGACGGCCACAGATACGCAGTATTTT. This encodes CASTLLTATDTQYF.